These 31 T cell receptor beta chains were sequenced from one sample in a study of graft-versus-host responses after intestinal transplantation. Clones were sequenced by immunoSEQ multiplex PCR, and TCRdb holds only the in-frame ones, with some missing. This table has 15,000 or so clones, under 80% appearing once. Investigators treated the graft tissue so that it released intraepithelial and lamina propria lymphocytes. The material sequenced was ileum tissue, taken around 730 days after intestinal transplantation. These TCRs come from a human patient who received an intestinal transplant, so some T cells may come from the graft donor.

The J gene is TRBJ2-3, the V gene TRBV7-2; 11 bases match TRBD2. Germline assignment: CDR1 SGHTA and CDR2 FQGNSA. V shed 1 base and J 3 bases; nucleotides not matched to a gene: 9. This CDR3 has 18 residues. Written as DNA, the CDR3 is TGTGCCAGCAGCTTAGGGCTGATAGCGGGGGGGCCAACAGATACGCAGTATTTT. It specifies CASSLGLIAGGPTDTQYF.

This clone was recorded a few times. The gene calls are TRBV7-2 and TRBJ2-7, with 8 nucleotides matching TRBD2. The V gene's germline CDR1 is SGHTA and CDR2 FQGNSA. The V gene end was trimmed by 4 bases and the J gene end by 9 bases; junction bases not matched to a gene: 2. This CDR3 is built from 11 residues. Here the CDR3 reads CASSYGLAQYF. CDR3 DNA sequence: TGTGCCAGCAGCTACGGACTAGCGCAGTACTTC.

The rearrangement uses TRBV5-1 and TRBJ2-7; tentative D call: TRBD1 (5 bases). The CDR3 contains 14 residues. Germline V gene data show CDR1 as SGHRS and CDR2 as YFSETQ. Trimming took 4 bases from V and 6 from J, leaving 17 bases between them. The CDR3 is CASSEGDHNGEQYF. CDR3 bases: TGCGCCAGCAGCGAAGGGGATCACAACGGCGAGCAGTACTTC.

This clone came up a few times. This rearrangement joins TRBV19 to TRBJ2-5; 9 bases map to TRBD1. Germline loops: CDR1 LNHDA, CDR2 SQIVND (reference sequence). Losses at the gene ends were 6 bases for V and 5 bases for J; bases not matched to a gene: 7. The CDR3 has 14 residues. Written as DNA, the CDR3 is TGTGCCAGTAGGCCCGGGACAGGGTTTGAGACCCAGTACTTC. This translates into CASRPGTGFETQYF.

The gene calls are TRBV4-3 and TRBJ2-3, with 9 nucleotides matching TRBD1. The germline gives CDR1 LGHNA, CDR2 YSLEER. The CDR3 extends over 17 amino acids. J was trimmed by 2 bases and V by 4 bases; bases with no gene match: 10. Written as DNA, the CDR3 is TGCGCCAGCAGCCTACAACGGGACAGGGCGTACACAGATACGCAGTATTTT. Translating it yields CASSLQRDRAYTDTQYF.

This chain links TRBV10-3 with TRBJ2-3; TRBD2 aligns across 16 bases. CDR3 size: 16 residues. Germline V gene sequence: CDR1 ENHRY, CDR2 SYGVKD. V lost 8 bases to trimming and J lost 0 bases; unmatched junction nucleotides: 2. The CDR3 DNA sequence: TGTGCCATCGGGACTAGCGGGGGGGCTAGCACAGATACGCAGTATTTT. This encodes CAIGTSGGASTDTQYF.

The rearrangement joins TRBV5-1 to TRBJ2-5, with no clear D. Germline V gene lookup returns CDR1 SGHRS and CDR2 YFSETQ. The CDR3 is 13 residues long. Trimming pared 0 bases from V and 5 bases from J, leaving 8 bases between. CDR3 region: CASSLVPIETQYF. CDR3 DNA: TGCGCCAGCAGCTTGGTCCCCATTGAGACCCAGTACTTC.

This rearrangement joins TRBV9 to TRBJ1-1; unclear D gene. Per germline, CDR1 SGDLS and CDR2 YYNGEE. CDR3 size: 13 residues. Trimming pared 1 base from V and 0 bases from J, leaving 4 bases between. The CDR3 here is CASSVTVNTEAFF. The CDR3, as DNA: TGTGCCAGCAGCGTAACAGTGAACACTGAAGCTTTCTTT.

The chain carries TRBV5-1 and TRBJ1-1; D may be TRBD1 (6 bases). Germline CDR1 SGHRS, CDR2 YFSETQ. V was trimmed by 4 bases and J by 4 bases, leaving 20 bases between them. The CDR3 totals 16 residues. CDR3 DNA sequence: TGCGCCAGCAGCCACACCCCAGGGGAAGGGAGCACTGAAGCTTTCTTT. Amino acids: CASSHTPGEGSTEAFF.

The rearrangement joins TRBV7-2 to TRBJ1-5; D might be TRBD1 (5 bases). Germline V gives CDR1 SGHTA, CDR2 FQGNSA. This CDR3 spans 14 amino acids. Trimming left V 4 bases short and J 5 bases short, with 12 bases between. CDR3 residues: CASSSQGGDQPQHF. CDR3 in DNA: TGTGCCAGCAGCTCTCAGGGAGGGGATCAGCCCCAGCATTTT.

The chain is built from TRBV6-5 and TRBJ1-2; TRBD1 might be the D (6 bases). This CDR3 has 12 amino acids. The germline CDR1 and CDR2 sequences are MNHEY and SVGAGI. Between the trimmed V and J ends, which lost 6 bases and 2 bases, there was a span of 7 bases. CDR3 residues: CASRRGNYGYTF. Here the CDR3 DNA reads TGTGCCAGCAGAAGGGGGAACTATGGCTACACCTTC.

The rearrangement uses TRBV5-1 and TRBJ2-7, with D perhaps matching TRBD2 (6 bases). This CDR3 is 14 amino acids long. V dropped 4 bases and J dropped 4 bases, with 15 bases sitting between them. Germline V gives CDR1 SGHRS, CDR2 YFSETQ. CDR3 protein: CASSQDQGGYEQYF. In DNA form, the CDR3 reads TGCGCCAGCAGCCAAGATCAGGGAGGATACGAGCAGTACTTC.

The chain couples TRBV27 to TRBJ2-7; 8 bases are a match to TRBD1. The CDR3 sequence is 15 residues long. Germline trimming cut 2 bases from V and 2 bases from J; bases unmatched to any gene: 5. Germline V lookup: CDR1 MNHEY, CDR2 SMNVEV (reference sequence). The CDR3, as DNA: TGTGCCAGCAGTTTAATAGGGACAGGCCCCTACGAGCAGTACTTC. This encodes CASSLIGTGPYEQYF.

V gene TRBV28 combines with J gene TRBJ2-3; TRBD1 agrees at 8 bases. With V trimmed by 4 bases and J by 4 bases, 4 bases remained unmatched. The CDR3 extends over 14 amino acids. Germline lookup yields CDR1 MDHEN and CDR2 SYDVKM. The DNA of the CDR3 is TGTGCCAGCAGTTCGACAGGGGAGGCAGATACGCAGTATTTT. Translating it yields CASSSTGEADTQYF.

This clone was detected only a few times. The CDR3 nucleotides read TGCGCCAGCAGCCAAGGCCGGGGCGGGGACTACGAGCAGTACTTC. Translating gives CASSQGRGGDYEQYF. The chain carries TRBV4-1 and TRBJ2-7; TRBD2 is a possible D gene (6 bases). V lost 1 base to trimming and J lost 3 bases, with 13 bases between them. This CDR3 comprises 15 residues. CDR1 and CDR2 (germline): MGHRA, YSYEKL.

The chain uses TRBV4-3 and TRBJ1-4; TRBD1 agrees at 7 bases. V lost 1 base to trimming and J lost 5 bases; unmatched junction nucleotides: 4. The V gene's germline CDR1 is LGHNA and CDR2 YSLEER. This CDR3 has 15 amino acids. The CDR3 sequence: CASSQGGTVNEKLFF. The CDR3 DNA sequence: TGCGCCAGCAGCCAAGGGGGGACAGTAAATGAAAAACTGTTTTTT.

The chain carries TRBV19 and TRBJ1-2; D is perhaps TRBD1 (5 bases). Germline lookup yields CDR1 LNHDA and CDR2 SQIVND (reference sequence). This CDR3 has 15 amino acids. V lost 5 bases, J lost 4 bases, and 17 bases lay in between. The CDR3 region has the DNA TGTGCCAGTAGTCCTAGCGGCGGGGCTCTCTATGGCTACACCTTC. Its translation is CASSPSGGALYGYTF.

The V call is TRBV19, the J call TRBJ1-2, with D possibly matching TRBD1 (5 bases). Per the germline V gene, CDR1 is LNHDA and CDR2 is SQIVND (reference sequence). Deletions cut 8 bases from V and 4 bases from J, with 20 bases between. This CDR3 spans 15 amino acids. The CDR3 here is CASRAGVGEAYGYTF. The CDR3 nucleotides read TGTGCCAGTCGCGCGGGGGTAGGGGAGGCCTATGGCTACACCTTC.

This clone was counted a few times. V is TRBV11-3 and J is TRBJ2-2; 9 bases align to TRBD2. Per the germline V gene, CDR1 is SGHNT and CDR2 is YENEEA. The junction had 8 bases not matched to a gene; V was cut back by 3 bases and J by 6 bases. The CDR3 spans 16 residues. CDR3 in DNA: TGTGCCAGCAGCTTCCTTAGCGGGGGCGGCTCCGGGGAGCTGTTTTTT. Residues: CASSFLSGGGSGELFF.

This clone was seen only a few times. The germline gene is not matched at one end of the junction; a read error may be the cause. This sequence joins TRBV5-8 and TRBJ1-2; D remains ambiguous. There are 14 residues in the CDR3. Germline CDR1 SGHTS, CDR2 YDEGEE. The CDR3 sequence: CASSQDRSNYGYTF. CDR3 sequence (DNA): TGCGCCAGCAGCCAAGATCGGAGTAACTATGGCTACACCTTC. Together with reference TRBV5-8 and TRBJ1-2, the CDR3 gives the full variable domain: EAGVTQSPTHLIKTRGQQATLRCSPISGHTSVYWYQQALGLGLQFLLWYDEGEERNRGNFPPRFSGRQFPNYSSELNVNALELEDSALYLCASSQDRSNYGYTFGSGTRLTVV.

The chain joins TRBV28 to TRBJ2-4; a weak D match, TRBD1 (6 bases). Between the trimmed V and J ends, which lost 4 bases and 7 bases, there was a span of 14 bases. The CDR3 contains 14 residues. Germline CDR1 MDHEN, CDR2 SYDVKM. The CDR3 nucleotides are TGTGCCAGCAGTTCCACAGTGCAGGGGAACATTCAGTACTTC. Amino acids: CASSSTVQGNIQYF.

The V gene is TRBV7-2, the J gene TRBJ2-7; D is undetermined. V gave up 4 bases and J gave up 4 bases, with 11 bases separating them. The CDR3 spans 13 residues. CDR1 is SGHTA and CDR2 is FQGNSA in the germline V gene. The CDR3 nucleotides are TGTGCCAGCAGCTCAACCCCGGGTTACGAGCAGTACTTC. The encoded protein is CASSSTPGYEQYF.

The chain is built from TRBV6-5 and TRBJ2-1; 11 bases are a match to TRBD2. The length of the CDR3 is 15 residues. After removal of 5 bases from V and 5 bases from J, the junction contained 5 bases not matched to a gene. Germline lookup yields CDR1 MNHEY and CDR2 SVGAGI. The CDR3 loop reads CASSRGTSGDNEQFF. The DNA of the CDR3 is TGTGCCAGCAGTCGAGGGACTAGCGGAGACAATGAGCAGTTCTTC.

The V gene is TRBV5-4, the J gene TRBJ2-5; 7 bases align to TRBD1. The V segment lost 1 base and the J segment 3 bases; nucleotides outside the gene matches: 6. Germline assignment: CDR1 SGHNT and CDR2 YYREEE (reference sequence). The CDR3 runs to 15 residues. The DNA of the CDR3 is TGTGCCAGCAGCTTGATAGGGACAGAAGAAGAGACCCAGTACTTC. This gives the protein CASSLIGTEEETQYF.

The J gene is TRBJ1-6, the V gene TRBV5-6; D perhaps matches TRBD1 (5 bases). V was trimmed by 2 bases and J by 8 bases, leaving 5 bases between them. Germline CDR1 reads SGHDT; CDR2 reads YYEEEE. The CDR3 totals 12 residues. DNA of the CDR3: TGTGCCAGCAGCTTCAGGGATTCACCCCTCCACTTT. Translated, it gives CASSFRDSPLHF. Together with reference TRBV5-6 and TRBJ1-6, the CDR3 gives the full variable domain: DAGVTQSPTHLIKTRGQQVTLRCSPKSGHDTVSWYQQALGQGPQFIFQYYEEEERQRGNFPDRFSGHQFPNYSSELNVNALLLGDSALYLCASSFRDSPLHFGNGTRLTVT.

This clone was seen a handful of times. The V call is TRBV7-9, the J call TRBJ2-2; 9 bases align to TRBD1. The J segment lost 5 bases and the V segment lost 5 bases, leaving 6 bases of the junction unmatched. The V gene's germline CDR1 is SEHNR and CDR2 FQNEAQ (reference sequence). The CDR3 has 15 residues. CDR3 coding DNA: TGTGCCAGCAGCCTCACGGGACAGGGAACCGGGGAGCTGTTTTTT. This encodes CASSLTGQGTGELFF.

The V call is TRBV11-3, the J call TRBJ1-4; 8 positions agree with TRBD1. Trimming took 5 bases from V and 8 from J; bases not matched to a gene: 7. Germline CDR1 and CDR2: SGHNT and YENEEA. CDR3 length equals 14 residues. In nucleotides, the CDR3 is TGTGCCAGCAGCCCCTACAGGGGGAGCGAAAAACTGTTTTTT. Protein product: CASSPYRGSEKLFF.

The chain uses TRBV9 and TRBJ1-2, with a possible D match to TRBD1 (5 bases). The CDR3 sequence is 15 residues long. The germline CDR1 and CDR2 sequences are SGDLS and YYNGEE. V was pared by 3 bases and J by 4 bases, with 16 bases between. The CDR3: CASSARPGVGYGYTF. The CDR3 nucleotides read TGTGCCAGCAGCGCACGTCCGGGGGTGGGCTATGGCTACACCTTC.

The rearrangement uses TRBV5-8 and TRBJ1-2; TRBD1 matches at 7 bases. With V trimmed by 6 bases and J by 3 bases, 11 bases remained unmatched. Germline V lookup: CDR1 SGHTS, CDR2 YDEGEE. The CDR3 extends over 15 amino acids. In nucleotides, the CDR3 is TGTGCCAGCATCCGGACAGGTTCGGGGTACTATGGCTACACCTTC. It codes for CASIRTGSGYYGYTF.

The gene calls are TRBV11-2 and TRBJ1-2; TRBD1 aligns across 8 bases. The J segment lost 4 bases and the V segment lost 5 bases, leaving 6 bases of the junction unmatched. The CDR3 is 14 amino acids. Germline V gene lookup returns CDR1 SGHAT and CDR2 FQNNGV. CDR3 DNA: TGTGCCAGCAGCGGGGCGACAGGGGTCTATGGCTACACCTTC. Translated: CASSGATGVYGYTF. The entire variable domain, with the rest obtained from reference TRBV11-2 and TRBJ1-2, is as follows: EAGVAQSPRYKIIEKRQSVAFWCNPISGHATLYWYQQILGQGPKLLIQFQNNGVVDDSQLPKDRFSAERLKGVDSTLKIQPAKLEDSAVYLCASSGATGVYGYTFGSGTRLTVV.

The J gene is TRBJ2-3, the V gene TRBV6-1; TRBD2 agrees at 9 bases. J gave up 1 base and V 1 base, and 0 bases lay outside the gene matches. Per germline, CDR1 MNHNS and CDR2 SASEGT. This CDR3 comprises 15 residues. CDR3: CASSEVAGGTDTQYF. Written as DNA, the CDR3 is TGTGCCAGCAGTGAAGTAGCGGGGGGCACAGATACGCAGTATTTT.